Each of the 15 T cell receptor beta chains below was sequenced from the same sample in a study of OX40 agonist ivuxolimab in advanced cancers. Profiling relied on immunoSEQ multiplex PCR, and the TCRdb table lists in-frame clones only, not all of them. Here the sample spans under 95,000 clones, 93% being singletons. The sequenced sample was CD4+ or CD8+ T cells sorted from blood, obtained in a trial of the OX40 agonist ivuxolimab. The source is an adult with an advanced solid tumor such as melanoma, head and neck, liver or kidney cancer.

This chain uses TRBV28 with TRBJ2-7; a possible D gene is TRBD2 (6 bases). The CDR3 is made up of 12 amino acids. V gave up 3 bases and J gave up 4 bases, with 7 bases separating them. CDR1 is MDHEN and CDR2 is SYDVKM in the germline V gene. The CDR3 reads CASSFSGYEQYF. The CDR3 coding sequence is TGTGCCAGCAGTTTCAGCGGGTACGAGCAGTACTTC.

This chain uses TRBV7-9 with TRBJ2-1, with unresolved D. The V gene's germline CDR1 is SEHNR and CDR2 FQNEAQ (reference sequence). This CDR3 is 14 amino acids long. V was clipped by 5 bases and J by 7 bases, with 15 bases between them. The CDR3 loop is CASSLVLGLNEQFF. The DNA of the CDR3 is TGTGCCAGCAGCCTCGTCTTGGGCCTGAATGAGCAGTTCTTC.

The chain joins TRBV4-1 to TRBJ2-5, with D maybe TRBD2 (6 bases). V shed 0 bases and J shed 2 bases, with 10 bases lying between them. The CDR3 loop spans 15 amino acids. The V gene's germline CDR1 is MGHRA and CDR2 YSYEKL. The CDR3 spells CASSQEGRTQETQYF. CDR3 in DNA: TGCGCCAGCAGCCAAGAGGGGAGGACTCAAGAGACCCAGTACTTC.

The V and J genes are TRBV28 and TRBJ2-1; D is unclear. The CDR3 totals 15 residues. Germline assignment: CDR1 MDHEN and CDR2 SYDVKM. V lost 4 bases and J 3 bases, leaving 13 bases between the germline ends. The CDR3 reads CASSYLEAVYNEQFF. The CDR3 DNA reads TGTGCCAGCAGTTACCTCGAGGCAGTCTACAATGAGCAGTTCTTC.

The V gene is TRBV5-8, the J gene TRBJ1-5, with D possibly being TRBD1 (5 bases). V lost 0 bases and J lost 7, with 14 bases in between. This CDR3 has 15 residues. Germline V gene sequence: CDR1 SGHTS, CDR2 YDEGEE. DNA for the CDR3: TGTGCCAGCAGCTTGGCACTGGGACTTGGGCAGCCCCAGCATTTT. This sequence encodes CASSLALGLGQPQHF.

V and J are TRBV2 and TRBJ1-2; 12 nucleotides align to TRBD1. This CDR3 contains 14 residues. V trimming: 7 bases; J trimming: 8 bases; junction bases outside the gene matches: 8. Germline V gives CDR1 SNHLY, CDR2 FYNNEI. The CDR3 spells CASNLRDRGLGYTF. In DNA form, the CDR3 reads TGTGCCAGCAACCTCCGGGACAGGGGGCTCGGCTACACCTTC.

The rearrangement joins TRBV5-1 to TRBJ2-5; D is unclear. Looked up from germline, CDR1 is SGHRS and CDR2 is YFSETQ. CDR3 size: 14 residues. V was trimmed by 0 bases and J by 2 bases, leaving 8 bases between them. The CDR3 DNA follows: TGCGCCAGCAGCTTGGAACTTTTTCAAGAGACCCAGTACTTC. Translation gives CASSLELFQETQYF.

The J gene is TRBJ2-7, the V gene TRBV6-1; tentatively, D is TRBD1 (6 bases). This CDR3 has 13 residues. Germline V lookup: CDR1 MNHNS, CDR2 SASEGT. V was pared by 10 bases and J by 4 bases, with 17 bases between. The chain's CDR3 is CATSPQGRYEQYF. CDR3 coding DNA: TGTGCCACCTCGCCCCAGGGGCGATACGAGCAGTACTTC.

V and J are TRBV9 and TRBJ1-2; weak D call: TRBD1 (6 bases). Deletions cut 2 bases from V and 4 bases from J, with 15 bases between. The CDR3 spans 15 residues. Germline CDR1 SGDLS, CDR2 YYNGEE. The CDR3 sequence: CASSVGQGLGYGYTF. The CDR3 bases are TGTGCCAGCAGCGTTGGGCAGGGGCTCGGCTATGGCTACACCTTC.

The CDR3 is CASSGVGDEQFF. In DNA, the CDR3 is TGTGCCAGCAGTGGGGTGGGCGATGAGCAGTTCTTC. This chain uses TRBV25-1 with TRBJ2-1, with D unresolved. The CDR3 is 12 residues long. V dropped 4 bases and J dropped 8 bases, with 9 bases sitting between them. Germline-derived CDR1 and CDR2 are MGHDK and SYGVNS.

V gene TRBV25-1 combines with J gene TRBJ2-1; 9 nucleotides match TRBD1. The V and J ends lost 6 bases and 4 bases, in that order; junction bases with no gene match: 4. CDR3 length: 14 amino acids. CDR1 and CDR2 from the germline V gene are MGHDK and SYGVNS. As DNA, the CDR3 is TGTGCCAGCAGCCGGGACAGGGAATACAATGAGCAGTTCTTC. It is translated as CASSRDREYNEQFF.

The CDR3 coding sequence is TGTGCCAGTAGTGCGACAGCGGTCTATGCCCCTTATTGGACTAGCGATTACAATGAGCAGTTCTTC. It encodes CASSATAVYAPYWTSDYNEQFF. This chain uses TRBV19 with TRBJ2-1, with 9 bases identical to TRBD2. The germline V gene has CDR1 LNHDA and CDR2 SQIVND (reference sequence). This CDR3 is 22 amino acids long. V lost 5 bases, J lost 4 bases, and 27 bases stayed unmatched.

The chain links TRBV7-9 to TRBJ2-7, with TRBD2 identical over 8 bases. Germline V gene sequence: CDR1 SEHNR, CDR2 FQNEAQ (reference sequence). Trimming took 6 bases from V and 5 from J; bases not matched to a gene: 9. This CDR3 has 14 residues. The DNA of the CDR3 is TGTGCCAGCAGTCCATCCGGGACTAGTGACGAGCAGTACTTC. Translation: CASSPSGTSDEQYF. Variable domain in full (rest from reference TRBV7-9 and TRBJ2-7): DTGVSQNPRHKITKRGQNVTFRCDPISEHNRLYWYRQTLGQGPEFLTYFQNEAQLEKSRLLSDRFSAERPKGSFSTLEIQRTEQGDSAMYLCASSPSGTSDEQYFGPGTRLTVT.

The chain has TRBV14 and TRBJ1-2; D is unresolved. CDR1 and CDR2 (germline): SGHDN, FVKESK. CDR3 length equals 16 residues. Trimming took 4 bases from V and 2 from J, leaving 17 bases between them. The chain's CDR3 is CASSPIDWLGNYGYTF. For the CDR3, the DNA is TGTGCCAGCAGCCCAATCGACTGGCTGGGAAACTATGGCTACACCTTC.

This sequence joins TRBV6-6 and TRBJ1-2; D remains unclear. The CDR3 has 14 amino acids. The germline gives CDR1 MNHNY, CDR2 SVGAGI (reference sequence). V was shortened by 5 bases and J by 0 bases, with 10 bases between the two germline ends. The CDR3 is CASSPRSANYGYTF. The CDR3 nucleotides read TGTGCCAGCAGTCCTCGGTCGGCTAACTATGGCTACACCTTC.